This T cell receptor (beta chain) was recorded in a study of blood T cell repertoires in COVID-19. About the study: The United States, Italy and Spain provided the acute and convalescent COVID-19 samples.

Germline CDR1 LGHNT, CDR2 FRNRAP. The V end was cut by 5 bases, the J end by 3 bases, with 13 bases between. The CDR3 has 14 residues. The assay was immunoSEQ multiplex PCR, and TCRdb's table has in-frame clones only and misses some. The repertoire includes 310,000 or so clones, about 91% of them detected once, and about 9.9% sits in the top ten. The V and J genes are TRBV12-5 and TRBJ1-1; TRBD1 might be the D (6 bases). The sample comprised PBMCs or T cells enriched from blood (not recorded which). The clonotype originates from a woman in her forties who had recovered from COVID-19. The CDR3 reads CASGQEGGDTEAFF. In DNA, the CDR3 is TGTGCTAGTGGTCAAGAAGGGGGGGACACTGAAGCTTTCTTT. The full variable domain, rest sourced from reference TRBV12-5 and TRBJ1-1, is DARVTQTPRHKVTEMGQEVTMRCQPILGHNTVFWYRQTMMQGLELLAYFRNRAPLDDSGMPKDRFSAEMPDATLATLKIQPSEPRDSAVYFCASGQEGGDTEAFFGQGTRLTVV.